This TCR beta chain was obtained from a study of T cells in Graves' hyperthyroidism and ophthalmopathy. TCR beta CDR3 regions were amplified from RNA. HTBI primers were the set used in a first-round RT-PCR of the TCR CDR3. TCRdb fed the multiplex PCR reads into MiXCR, producing one record per CDR3 protein. The profile shows 600,000 to 850,000 distinct CDR3 sequences, about 17% of them singletons. Sequenced input: blood. The source is a woman aged 45-65 years with Graves' hyperthyroidism that later progressed to Graves' ophthalmopathy.

The CDR3 DNA sequence: TGTGCCAGCAGACTCAGCGGGGGGGCCGGTTCGTACGAGCAGTACTTC. It yields the protein CASRLSGGAGSYEQYF. The J gene is TRBJ2-7, the V gene TRBV12-3 or TRBV12-4; 10 bases map to TRBD2. Germline trimming cut 6 bases from V and 4 bases from J; bases unmatched to any gene: 12. This CDR3 spans 16 amino acids.